This paragraph reports one T cell receptor (beta chain). Assay used: immunoSEQ multiplex PCR; TCRdb lists only in-frame clones, some missing. The profile shows about 210,000 clones, 80% to 90% of them singletons. The data were taken from a study of blood T cell repertoires in COVID-19. For the study at large: The United States, Italy and Spain supplied acute and convalescent COVID-19 samples. PBMCs, B-cell-depleted T cells, or T cells provided the cDNA or gDNA that made up the material.

CDR1 and CDR2 from the germline V gene are MGHDK and SYGVNS. This CDR3 region has 15 residues. The trim removed 2 bases at V and 1 base at J, leaving 3 bases unmatched. The receptor comes from a man aged 18 to 30 with active or convalescent COVID-19. The sequenced sample consisted of peripheral blood. V and J are TRBV25-1 and TRBJ2-3; 7 nucleotides agree with TRBD2. In nucleotides, the CDR3 is TGTGCCAGCAGTGAACACGGACTAGGCACAGATACGCAGTATTTT. It is translated as CASSEHGLGTDTQYF. The whole variable domain, filled in from reference TRBV25-1 and TRBJ2-3, reads EADIYQTPRYLVIGTGKKITLECSQTMGHDKMYWYQQDPGMELHLIHYSYGVNSTEKGDLSSESTVSRIRTEHFPLTLESARPSHTSQYLCASSEHGLGTDTQYFGPGTRLTVL.